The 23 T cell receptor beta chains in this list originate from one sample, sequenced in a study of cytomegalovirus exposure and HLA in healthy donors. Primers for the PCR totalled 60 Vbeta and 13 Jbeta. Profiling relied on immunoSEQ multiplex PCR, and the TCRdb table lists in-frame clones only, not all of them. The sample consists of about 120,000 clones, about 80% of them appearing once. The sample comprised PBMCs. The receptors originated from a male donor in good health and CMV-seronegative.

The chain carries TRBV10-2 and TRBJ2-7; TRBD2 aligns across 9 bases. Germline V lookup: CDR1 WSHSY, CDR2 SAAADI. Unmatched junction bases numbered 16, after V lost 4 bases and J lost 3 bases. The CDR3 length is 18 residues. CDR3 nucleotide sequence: TGCGCCAGCAGTGTAAGTTCGCGAGCGGGACTAGCTTTCTACGAGCAGTACTTC. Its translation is CASSVSSRAGLAFYEQYF.

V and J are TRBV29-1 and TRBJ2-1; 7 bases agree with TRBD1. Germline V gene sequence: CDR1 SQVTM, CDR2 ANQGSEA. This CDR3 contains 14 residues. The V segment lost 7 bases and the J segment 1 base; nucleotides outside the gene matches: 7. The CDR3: CSADRVRSYNEQFF. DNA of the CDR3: TGCAGCGCAGACAGGGTTCGGTCCTACAATGAGCAGTTCTTC.

The CDR3 bases are TGCGCCAGCAGCTTGGTTCCAGAAACTGGAAACACCATATATTTT. As protein: CASSLVPETGNTIYF. The V gene is TRBV5-1, the J gene TRBJ1-3; no clear D gene. The CDR3 totals 15 residues. V was pared by 0 bases and J by 2 bases, with 9 bases between. The V gene's germline CDR1 is SGHRS and CDR2 YFSETQ.

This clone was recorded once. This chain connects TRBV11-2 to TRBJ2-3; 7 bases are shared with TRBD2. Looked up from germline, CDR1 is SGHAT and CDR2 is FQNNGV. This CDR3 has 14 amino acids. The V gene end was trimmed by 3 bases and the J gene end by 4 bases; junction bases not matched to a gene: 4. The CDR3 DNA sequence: TGTGCCAGCAGCTTCGGACTAGTGGCAGATACGCAGTATTTT. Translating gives CASSFGLVADTQYF.

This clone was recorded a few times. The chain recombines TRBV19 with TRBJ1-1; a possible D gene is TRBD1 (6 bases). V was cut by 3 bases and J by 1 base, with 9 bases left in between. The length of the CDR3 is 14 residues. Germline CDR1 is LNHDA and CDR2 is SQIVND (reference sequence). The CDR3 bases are TGTGCCAGTAGTATGGGACACAAGAACACTGAAGCTTTCTTT. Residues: CASSMGHKNTEAFF.

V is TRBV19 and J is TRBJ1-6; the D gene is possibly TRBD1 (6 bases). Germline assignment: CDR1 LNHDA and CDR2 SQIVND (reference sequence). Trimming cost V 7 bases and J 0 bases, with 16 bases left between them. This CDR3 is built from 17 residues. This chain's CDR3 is CASNHFRGNSYNSPLHF. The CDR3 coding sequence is TGTGCCAGTAACCACTTCAGGGGAAACTCCTATAATTCACCCCTCCACTTT. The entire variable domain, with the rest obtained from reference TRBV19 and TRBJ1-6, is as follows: DGGITQSPKYLFRKEGQNVTLSCEQNLNHDAMYWYRQDPGQGLRLIYYSQIVNDFQKGDIAEGYSVSREKKESFPLTVTSAQKNPTAFYLCASNHFRGNSYNSPLHFGNGTRLTVT.

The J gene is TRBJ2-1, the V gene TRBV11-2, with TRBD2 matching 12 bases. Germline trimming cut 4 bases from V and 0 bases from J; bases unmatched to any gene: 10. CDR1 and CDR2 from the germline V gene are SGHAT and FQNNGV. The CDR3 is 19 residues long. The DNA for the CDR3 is TGTGCCAGCAGCTACCGACTAGCGGGGGACCCGAGCTCCTACAATGAGCAGTTCTTC. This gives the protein CASSYRLAGDPSSYNEQFF.

The CDR3, as DNA: TGTGCCAGCAGCCAAGAAATCAGCGGGGGTGTAACGCCTTATGAGCAGTTCTTC. Encoded protein: CASSQEISGGVTPYEQFF. The V call is TRBV4-2, the J call TRBJ2-1, with 8 bases aligning to TRBD2. V dropped 0 bases and J dropped 8; count of bases not matched to a gene: 15. Germline CDR1 is LGHNA and CDR2 is YNFKEQ. The CDR3 consists of 18 residues.

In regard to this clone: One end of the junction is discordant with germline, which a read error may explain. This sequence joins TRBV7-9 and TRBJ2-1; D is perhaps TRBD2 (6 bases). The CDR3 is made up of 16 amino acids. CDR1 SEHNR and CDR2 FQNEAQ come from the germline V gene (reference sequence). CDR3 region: CSSSLGRDPLGYEQFF. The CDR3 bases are TGTTCCAGCAGCTTGGGGCGGGACCCGCTGGGGTATGAGCAGTTCTTC. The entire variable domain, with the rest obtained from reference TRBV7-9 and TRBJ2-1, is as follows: DTGVSQNPRHKITKRGQNVTFRCDPISEHNRLYWYRQTLGQGPEFLTYFQNEAQLEKSRLLSDRFSAERPKGSFSTLEIQRTEQGDSAMYLCSSSLGRDPLGYEQFFGPGTRLTVL.

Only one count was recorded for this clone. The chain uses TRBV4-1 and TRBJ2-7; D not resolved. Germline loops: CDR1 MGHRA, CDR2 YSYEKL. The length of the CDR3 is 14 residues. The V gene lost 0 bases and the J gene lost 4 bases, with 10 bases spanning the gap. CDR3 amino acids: CASSQDLGRYEQYF. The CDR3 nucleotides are TGCGCCAGCAGCCAAGATCTTGGCAGATACGAGCAGTACTTC.

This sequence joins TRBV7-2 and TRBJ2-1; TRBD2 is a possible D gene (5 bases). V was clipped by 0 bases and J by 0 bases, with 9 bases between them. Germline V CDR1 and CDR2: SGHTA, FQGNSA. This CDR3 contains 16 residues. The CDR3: CASSLAIGSSYNEQFF. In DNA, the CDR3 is TGTGCCAGCAGCTTAGCTATTGGGAGCTCCTACAATGAGCAGTTCTTC.

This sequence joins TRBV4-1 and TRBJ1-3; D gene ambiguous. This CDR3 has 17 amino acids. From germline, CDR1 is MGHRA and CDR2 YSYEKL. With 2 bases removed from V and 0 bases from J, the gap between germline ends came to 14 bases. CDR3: CASSQRLSLSSGNTIYF. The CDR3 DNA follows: TGCGCCAGCAGCCAACGTCTGAGTTTGAGCTCTGGAAACACCATATATTTT.

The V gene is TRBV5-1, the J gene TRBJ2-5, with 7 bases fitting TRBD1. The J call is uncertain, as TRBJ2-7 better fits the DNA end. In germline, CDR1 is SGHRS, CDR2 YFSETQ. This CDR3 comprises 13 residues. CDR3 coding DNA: TGCGCCAGCAGCTTAGGACAGGTCTACGAGCAGTACTTC. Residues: CASSLGQVYEQYF.

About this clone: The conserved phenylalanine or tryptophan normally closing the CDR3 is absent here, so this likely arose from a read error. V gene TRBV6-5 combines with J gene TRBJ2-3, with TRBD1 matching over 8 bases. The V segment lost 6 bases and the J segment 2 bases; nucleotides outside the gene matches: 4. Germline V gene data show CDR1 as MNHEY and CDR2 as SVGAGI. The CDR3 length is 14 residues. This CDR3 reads CASRRTGLTDTQYL. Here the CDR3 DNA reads TGTGCCAGCAGACGGACAGGGCTCACAGATACGCAGTATCTT.

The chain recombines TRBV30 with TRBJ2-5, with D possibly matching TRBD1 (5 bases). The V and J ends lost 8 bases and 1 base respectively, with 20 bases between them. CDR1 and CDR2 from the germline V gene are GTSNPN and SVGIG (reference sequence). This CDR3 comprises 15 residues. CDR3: CAAAKQGLIQETQYF. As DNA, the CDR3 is TGTGCCGCCGCGAAGCAGGGCCTAATCCAAGAGACCCAGTACTTC.

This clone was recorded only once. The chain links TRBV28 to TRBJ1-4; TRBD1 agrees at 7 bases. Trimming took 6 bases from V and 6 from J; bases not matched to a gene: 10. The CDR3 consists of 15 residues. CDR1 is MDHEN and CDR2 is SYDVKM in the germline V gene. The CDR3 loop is CASRGVTGPHEKLFF. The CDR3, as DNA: TGTGCCAGCAGGGGTGTGACAGGGCCCCATGAAAAACTGTTTTTT.

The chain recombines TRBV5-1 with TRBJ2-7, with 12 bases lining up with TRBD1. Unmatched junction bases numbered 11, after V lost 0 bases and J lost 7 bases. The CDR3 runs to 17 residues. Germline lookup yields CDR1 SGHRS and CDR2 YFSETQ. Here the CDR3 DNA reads TGCGCCAGCAGCTTGGGTTTGACGGGACAGGGGGCTCGGGAGCAGTACTTC. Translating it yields CASSLGLTGQGAREQYF.

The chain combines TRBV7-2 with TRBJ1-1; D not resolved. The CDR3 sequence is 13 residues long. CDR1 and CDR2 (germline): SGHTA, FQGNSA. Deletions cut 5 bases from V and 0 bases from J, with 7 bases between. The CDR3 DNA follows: TGTGCCAGCAGCCCAACACTGAACACTGAAGCTTTCTTT. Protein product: CASSPTLNTEAFF.

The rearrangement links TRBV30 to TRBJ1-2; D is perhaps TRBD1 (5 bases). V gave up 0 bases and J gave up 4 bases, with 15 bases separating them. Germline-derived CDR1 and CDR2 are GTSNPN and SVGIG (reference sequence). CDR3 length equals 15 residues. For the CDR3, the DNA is TGTGCCTGGAGTGTACTCCGGGGCGGGGGCTATGGCTACACCTTC. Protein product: CAWSVLRGGGYGYTF.

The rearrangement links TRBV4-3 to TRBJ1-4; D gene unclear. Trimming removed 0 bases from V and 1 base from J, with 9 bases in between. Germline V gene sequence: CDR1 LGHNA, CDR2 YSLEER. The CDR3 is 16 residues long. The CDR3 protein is CASSQDGEGTNEKLFF. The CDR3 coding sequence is TGCGCCAGCAGCCAAGATGGCGAGGGAACTAATGAAAAACTGTTTTTT.

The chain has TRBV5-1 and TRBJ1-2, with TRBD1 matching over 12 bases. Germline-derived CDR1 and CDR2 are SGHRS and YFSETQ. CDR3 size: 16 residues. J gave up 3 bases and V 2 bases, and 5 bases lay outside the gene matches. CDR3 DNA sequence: TGCGCCAGCAGCTTCACCGGGACAGGGGGCGACTATGGCTACACCTTC. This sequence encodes CASSFTGTGGDYGYTF.

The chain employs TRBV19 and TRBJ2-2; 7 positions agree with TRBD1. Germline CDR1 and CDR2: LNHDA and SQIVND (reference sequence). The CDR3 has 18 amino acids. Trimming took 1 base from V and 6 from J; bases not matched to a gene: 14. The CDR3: CASSIVAGGPVGAGELFF. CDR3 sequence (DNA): TGTGCCAGTAGTATAGTGGCAGGGGGACCGGTAGGGGCCGGGGAGCTGTTTTTT.

The DNA for the CDR3 is TGTGCCAGCAGTGATGACGGGGGTTCGAGCTCCTACAATGAGCAGTTCTTC. Protein sequence: CASSDDGGSSSYNEQFF. The chain carries TRBV27 and TRBJ2-1; a weak D match, TRBD2 (6 bases). The CDR3 sequence is 17 residues long. Looked up from germline, CDR1 is MNHEY and CDR2 is SMNVEV (reference sequence). The V gene lost 5 bases and the J gene lost 0 bases, with 17 bases spanning the gap.